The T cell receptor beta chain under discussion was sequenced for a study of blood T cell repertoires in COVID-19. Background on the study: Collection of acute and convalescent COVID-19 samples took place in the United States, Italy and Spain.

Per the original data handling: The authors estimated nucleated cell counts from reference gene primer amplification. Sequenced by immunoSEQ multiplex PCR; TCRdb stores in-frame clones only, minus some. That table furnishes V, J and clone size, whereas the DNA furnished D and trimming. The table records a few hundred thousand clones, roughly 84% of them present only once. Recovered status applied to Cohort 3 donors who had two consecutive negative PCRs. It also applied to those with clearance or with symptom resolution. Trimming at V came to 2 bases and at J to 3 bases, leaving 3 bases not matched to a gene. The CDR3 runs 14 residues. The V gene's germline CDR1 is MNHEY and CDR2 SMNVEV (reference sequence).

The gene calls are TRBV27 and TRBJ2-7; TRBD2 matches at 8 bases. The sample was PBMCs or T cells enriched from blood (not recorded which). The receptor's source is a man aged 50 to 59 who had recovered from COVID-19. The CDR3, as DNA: TGTGCCAGCAGTTTAGACGGGAGGGTCTACGAGCAGTACTTC. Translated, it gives CASSLDGRVYEQYF.